A selection of T cell receptor beta chains follows, all from one sample in a study of cytomegalovirus exposure and HLA in healthy donors. Some clones are missing from TCRdb's copy, which holds only in-frame ones; the method was immunoSEQ multiplex PCR. The sample contains 260,000 or so clones, 87% of which appear only once. Material for sequencing was PBMCs. These receptors originate from a man aged 18-30 years in good health and CMV-seronegative. CDR3s include the opening cysteine and the closing phenylalanine or tryptophan. The D gene is left open where the match is weak. Rows may omit the clone size; those that give it use once, few, many or a size class.

j_call | d_call | v_call | clone_size | cdr3_aa | cdr3_nt
TRBJ1-5 | TRBD1 | TRBV2 | - | CATQTGRNQPQHF | TGTGCCACCCAGACAGGGCGCAATCAGCCCCAGCATTTT
TRBJ1-1 | - | TRBV6-1 | - | CASSWLSGAFF | TGTGCCAGCAGTTGGCTGTCCGGGGCTTTCTTT
TRBJ2-7 | - | TRBV2 | few | CANRDTHEQYF | TGTGCCAACCGGGACACCCACGAGCAGTACTTC
TRBJ1-5 | - | TRBV27 | - | CASSLKEAVSNQPQHF | TGTGCCAGCAGTTTAAAGGAGGCGGTTAGCAATCAGCCCCAGCATTTT
TRBJ2-1 | - | TRBV27 | - | CASSMTVSYNEQFF | TGTGCCAGCAGTATGACAGTCTCCTACAATGAGCAGTTCTTC
TRBJ2-7 | TRBD2 | TRBV7-9 | - | CASSQPLAGGPHEQYF | TGTGCCAGCAGCCAACCACTAGCGGGAGGCCCCCACGAGCAGTACTTC
TRBJ1-2 | TRBD1 | TRBV28 | - | CASSRGQGGYGYTF | TGTGCCAGCAGTCGGGGACAGGGGGGCTATGGCTACACCTTC
TRBJ1-1 | - | TRBV6-5 | - | CASSWGGGTEAFF | TGTGCCAGCAGTTGGGGGGGCGGCACTGAAGCTTTCTTT
TRBJ2-3 | TRBD2 | TRBV10-1 | - | CASSGQAGETDTQYF | TGCGCCAGCAGTGGTCAAGCGGGAGAAACAGATACGCAGTATTTT
TRBJ2-1 | TRBD2 | TRBV27 | - | CASSLFSAGGLSSYNEQFF | TGTGCCAGCAGTTTATTTTCCGCGGGAGGCTTGAGCTCCTACAATGAGCAGTTCTTC
TRBJ2-1 | - | TRBV5-4 | - | CASSPSIAYNEQFF | TGTGCCAGCAGCCCTTCTATTGCCTACAATGAGCAGTTCTTC
TRBJ2-3 | TRBD2 | TRBV5-4 | - | CASSLRLAGGPDTQYF | TGTGCCAGCAGCTTACGACTAGCGGGAGGACCAGATACGCAGTATTTT
TRBJ2-7 | - | TRBV7-8 | - | CASSLVGASSYEQYF | TGTGCCAGCAGCTTAGTTGGGGCTAGCTCCTACGAGCAGTACTTC
TRBJ1-6 | - | TRBV10-2 | once | CASSESSGYNSPLHF | TGCGCCAGCAGTGAGTCGAGCGGGTATAATTCACCCCTCCACTTT
TRBJ2-7 | TRBD2 | TRBV6-5 | once | CASRRLAGGYEQYF | TGTGCCAGCAGGAGACTAGCGGGAGGTTACGAGCAGTACTTC
TRBJ1-1 | - | TRBV6-5 | - | CASSSDSYTEAFF | TGTGCCAGCAGCTCCGACAGTTACACTGAAGCTTTCTTT
TRBJ2-5 | - | TRBV25-1 | - | CASSLEGGQETQYF | TGTGCCAGCAGCCTCGAGGGGGGGCAAGAGACCCAGTACTTC
TRBJ1-4 | - | TRBV28 | - | CASSLASGSPEKLFF | TGTGCCAGCAGCCTGGCGTCAGGGTCGCCTGAAAAACTGTTTTTT
TRBJ1-4 | - | TRBV28 | - | CASTGVVEKLFF | TGTGCCAGCACGGGGGTGGTTGAAAAACTGTTTTTT
TRBJ2-1 | - | TRBV7-9 | - | CASSLDQGNNEQFF | TGTGCCAGCAGCTTAGATCAGGGGAACAATGAGCAGTTCTTC
TRBJ2-4 | TRBD1 | TRBV29-1 | - | CSESLEVTGQPKNIQYF | TGCAGCGAATCGTTAGAGGTTACGGGACAGCCCAAAAACATTCAGTACTTC
TRBJ2-3 | - | TRBV19 | - | CASSNLLNADTQYF | TGTGCCAGCTCCAATCTATTAAACGCAGATACGCAGTATTTT
TRBJ2-5 | - | TRBV7-8 | - | CASGLRVRETQYF | TGTGCCAGCGGCCTCAGGGTGAGAGAGACCCAGTACTTC
TRBJ1-6 | - | TRBV28 | - | CASSLLSEAGVNSPLHF | TGTGCCAGCAGTTTATTGAGTGAAGCGGGGGTCAATTCACCCCTCCACTTT
TRBJ2-7 | - | TRBV9 | few | CASSVAASGGIYEQYF | TGTGCCAGCAGCGTAGCAGCCTCCGGAGGCATCTACGAGCAGTACTTC
TRBJ2-7 | TRBD2 | TRBV4-1 | - | CASSQGGGAYEQYF | TGCGCCAGCAGCCAAGGCGGGGGGGCCTACGAGCAGTACTTC
TRBJ1-6 | - | TRBV7-6 | - | CASSSQRGGNSPLHF | TGTGCCAGCAGCTCCCAACGGGGGGGGAATTCACCCCTCCACTTT
TRBJ1-6 | - | TRBV7-2 | - | CASSPTGITYNSPLHF | TGTGCCAGCAGCCCCACCGGGATAACCTATAATTCACCCCTCCACTTT
TRBJ2-2 | TRBD2 | TRBV6-5 | - | CASSSKRDALHQLFF | TGTGCCAGCAGTTCAAAGCGGGACGCCCTGCACCAGCTGTTTTTT
TRBJ2-2 | - | TRBV18 | - | CASSTLTVLSGELFF | TGTGCCAGCTCGACTTTGACAGTGCTCTCCGGGGAGCTGTTTTTT
TRBJ1-6 | - | TRBV19 | - | CASTEGGARGSPLHF | TGTGCCAGTACCGAAGGGGGGGCTCGAGGTTCACCCCTCCACTTT
TRBJ1-5 | TRBD1 | TRBV5-1 | - | CASSKDRNSNQPQHF | TGCGCCAGCAGCAAGGACAGGAATAGCAATCAGCCCCAGCATTTT
TRBJ1-2 | - | TRBV5-3 | few | CARSLFTGKEGYTF | TGTGCCAGAAGCTTATTTACAGGGAAGGAAGGCTACACCTTC
TRBJ2-5 | TRBD2 | TRBV19 | - | CASSQAGAHETQYF | TGTGCCAGTAGCCAAGCGGGAGCGCACGAGACCCAGTACTTC
TRBJ2-2 | TRBD1 | TRBV29-1 | - | CSVAFTGAGELFF | TGCAGCGTTGCTTTCACAGGGGCCGGGGAGCTGTTTTTT
TRBJ1-1 | TRBD1 | TRBV19 | once | CASSARDRGRIEAFF | TGTGCCAGTAGTGCCAGGGACAGGGGGCGTATTGAAGCTTTCTTT
TRBJ2-2 | TRBD1 | TRBV11-3 | - | CASSPRGDRANTGELFF | TGTGCCAGCAGCCCCAGAGGCGACAGGGCGAACACCGGGGAGCTGTTTTTT
TRBJ1-3 | TRBD1 | TRBV5-1 | few | CASSYRQGTGGNTIYF | TGCGCCAGCAGCTACCGACAGGGTACAGGTGGAAACACCATATATTTT
TRBJ2-2 | TRBD2 | TRBV5-1 | - | CASSLRPSGAAPGELFF | TGCGCCAGCAGCTTGCGCCCTAGCGGGGCGGCCCCCGGGGAGCTGTTTTTT
TRBJ2-7 | TRBD2 | TRBV7-6 | - | CASSLDSGAYEQYF | TGTGCCAGCAGCTTAGATAGCGGGGCCTACGAGCAGTACTTC
TRBJ1-5 | - | TRBV28 | - | CASSPWGQGSRQPQHF | TGTGCCAGCAGCCCTTGGGGGCAGGGGTCCAGACAGCCCCAGCATTTT
TRBJ2-4 | TRBD2 | TRBV27 | - | CASRGGREDIQYF | TGTGCCAGCAGGGGCGGGAGGGAAGACATTCAGTACTTC
TRBJ1-2 | - | TRBV5-1 | - | CASSPGGTNYGYTF | TGCGCCAGCAGCCCCGGGGGGACTAACTATGGCTACACCTTC
TRBJ1-3 | - | TRBV18 | once | CASSPRSGSSYRNTIYF | TGTGCCAGCTCACCCCGGAGCGGGAGTAGCTATAGAAACACCATATATTTT
TRBJ2-5 | - | TRBV30 | once | CAWSGDRFTQYF | TGTGCCTGGAGTGGTGACAGGTTCACCCAGTACTTC
TRBJ1-6 | - | TRBV5-4 | - | CASSSDSLGPLHF | TGTGCCAGCAGCTCCGACAGCCTAGGACCCCTCCACTTT